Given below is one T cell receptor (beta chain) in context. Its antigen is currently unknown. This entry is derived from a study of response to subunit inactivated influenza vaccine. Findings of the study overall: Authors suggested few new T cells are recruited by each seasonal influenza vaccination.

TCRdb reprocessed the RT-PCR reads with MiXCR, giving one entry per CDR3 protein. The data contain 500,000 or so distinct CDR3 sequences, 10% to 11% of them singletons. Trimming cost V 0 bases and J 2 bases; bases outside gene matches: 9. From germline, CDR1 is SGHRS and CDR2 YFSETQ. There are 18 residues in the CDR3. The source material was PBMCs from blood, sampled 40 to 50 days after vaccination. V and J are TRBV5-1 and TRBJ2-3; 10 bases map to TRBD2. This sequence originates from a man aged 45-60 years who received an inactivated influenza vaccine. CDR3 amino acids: CASSLVVSGGQNTDTQYF. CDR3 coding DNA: TGCGCCAGCAGCTTGGTTGTTAGCGGGGGGCAAAACACAGATACGCAGTATTTT. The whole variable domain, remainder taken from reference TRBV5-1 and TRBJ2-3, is KAGVTQTPRYLIKTRGQQVTLSCSPISGHRSVSWYQQTPGQGLQFLFEYFSETQRNKGNFPGRFSGRQFSNSRSEMNVSTLELGDSALYLCASSLVVSGGQNTDTQYFGPGTRLTVL.